The 13 T cell receptor beta chains below come from one sample, sequenced in a study of OX40 agonist ivuxolimab in advanced cancers. Generated by immunoSEQ multiplex PCR, the TCRdb table keeps only in-frame clones and is missing some. Among 45,000 to 65,000 clones, approximately 75% were seen once, and the ten largest hold nearly 0.7%. This material consisted of CD4+ or CD8+ T cells sorted from blood, taken in a trial of the OX40 agonist ivuxolimab. These receptors all come from an adult with an advanced solid tumor such as melanoma, head and neck, liver or kidney cancer.

The chain joins TRBV4-1 to TRBJ2-1; the match to TRBD2 covers 10 bases. The CDR3 has 15 residues. Germline-derived CDR1 and CDR2 are MGHRA and YSYEKL. V dropped 4 bases and J dropped 4; count of bases not matched to a gene: 4. Written as DNA, the CDR3 is TGCGCCAGCAGCCCGGGACTAGCGAGATACAATGAGCAGTTCTTC. Its translation: CASSPGLARYNEQFF.

The chain joins TRBV6-9 to TRBJ1-3, with D possibly being TRBD1 (5 bases). The CDR3 totals 16 residues. Germline-derived CDR1 and CDR2 are MNHGY and SVAAGI. The V gene lost 11 bases and the J gene lost 0 bases, with 20 bases spanning the gap. The CDR3, as DNA: TGTGCCTACTTTCGGGGCTCTCCGAGCTCTGGAAACACCATATATTTT. The encoded protein is CAYFRGSPSSGNTIYF.

The J gene is TRBJ1-2, the V gene TRBV27, with D possibly matching TRBD1 (5 bases). CDR1 is MNHEY and CDR2 is SMNVEV in the germline V gene (reference sequence). The V and J ends lost 2 bases and 2 bases respectively, with 6 bases between them. The CDR3 length is 13 residues. The CDR3 DNA reads as TGTGCCAGCAGTTTAAAGGGGAACTATGGCTACACCTTC. Its translation is CASSLKGNYGYTF.

This clone was recorded once. The gene calls are TRBV5-4 and TRBJ2-3; 7 bases are shared with TRBD2. V lost 5 bases to trimming and J lost 0 bases; unmatched junction nucleotides: 6. CDR1 is SGHNT and CDR2 is YYREEE in the germline V gene (reference sequence). There are 15 residues in the CDR3. CDR3: CASRLLADSTDTQYF. CDR3 nucleotides: TGTGCCAGCAGGCTCCTAGCGGATAGCACAGATACGCAGTATTTT.

The genes are TRBV7-6 and TRBJ1-6; D not resolved. CDR3 length: 13 amino acids. Germline V gene sequence: CDR1 SGHVS, CDR2 FNYEAQ. V lost 3 bases to trimming and J lost 9 bases, with 9 bases between them. CDR3 sequence reads: CASSLAESSPLHF. The CDR3 DNA reads TGTGCCAGCAGCTTGGCTGAGAGTTCACCCCTCCACTTT.

CDR3 nucleotide sequence: TGTGCCAGCAGCCCCCGGACAACAGATACGCAGTATTTT. This codes for CASSPRTTDTQYF. The J gene is TRBJ2-3, the V gene TRBV11-3, with D tentatively TRBD1 (5 bases). The CDR3 has 13 residues. The V gene's germline CDR1 is SGHNT and CDR2 YENEEA. V was trimmed by 5 bases and J by 3 bases, leaving 9 bases between them.

The count of this clone is one. The chain carries TRBV9 and TRBJ1-2; TRBD1 might be the D (5 bases). CDR3 length: 15 amino acids. Deletions cut 4 bases from V and 2 bases from J, with 15 bases between. The V gene's germline CDR1 is SGDLS and CDR2 YYNGEE. The DNA for the CDR3 is TGTGCCAGCAGCACCCTCGGGGGTAGGAACTATGGCTACACCTTC. Translation gives CASSTLGGRNYGYTF.

This clone was counted only a few times. The chain is built from TRBV5-5 and TRBJ1-6; possible D gene TRBD1, 6 bases. Germline V gene lookup returns CDR1 SGHKS and CDR2 YYEKEE (reference sequence). The length of the CDR3 is 14 residues. Trimming shortened V by 4 bases and J by 9 bases, and 14 bases separated the two germline ends. This CDR3 reads CASSGTGPSSPLHF. For the CDR3, the DNA is TGTGCCAGCAGCGGAACAGGGCCTAGTTCACCCCTCCACTTT.

The chain is built from TRBV11-3 and TRBJ1-1; D gene uncertain. The germline gives CDR1 SGHNT, CDR2 YENEEA. The CDR3 has 12 amino acids. V lost 5 bases to trimming and J lost 4 bases, with 8 bases between them. CDR3 sequence: CASSAQITEAFF. In DNA form, the CDR3 reads TGTGCCAGCAGCGCACAGATCACTGAAGCTTTCTTT.

This chain connects TRBV4-2 to TRBJ2-3; unclear D gene. V was trimmed by 1 base and J by 5 bases, leaving 10 bases between them. Per the germline V gene, CDR1 is LGHNA and CDR2 is YNFKEQ. This CDR3 comprises 14 residues. The DNA of the CDR3 is TGTGCCAGCAGCCAAGTGACGGTTGAAGATACGCAGTATTTT. It codes for CASSQVTVEDTQYF.

The sample holds a few counts of this clone. This chain connects TRBV10-3 to TRBJ2-5; no firm D call. Trimming shortened V by 2 bases and J by 0 bases, and 7 bases separated the two germline ends. The CDR3 runs 14 residues. Germline loops: CDR1 ENHRY, CDR2 SYGVKD. The CDR3 reads CAISEPTDQETQYF. CDR3 nucleotides: TGTGCCATCAGTGAGCCGACGGACCAAGAGACCCAGTACTTC.

The gene calls are TRBV14 and TRBJ1-2; 7 bases are a match to TRBD1. V was pared by 5 bases and J by 8 bases, with 14 bases of the junction left unmatched. Germline V gene lookup returns CDR1 SGHDN and CDR2 FVKESK. This CDR3 has 15 amino acids. The CDR3 is CASSAKRGLGEGYTF. The CDR3 nucleotides are TGTGCCAGCAGCGCGAAGAGGGGGCTCGGGGAGGGCTACACCTTC. The full variable domain, with the rest looked up from reference TRBV14 and TRBJ1-2, is EAGVTQFPSHSVIEKGQTVTLRCDPISGHDNLYWYRRVMGKEIKFLLHFVKESKQDESGMPNNRFLAERTGGTYSTLKVQPAELEDSGVYFCASSAKRGLGEGYTFGSGTRLTVV.

The J gene is TRBJ2-7, the V gene TRBV9, with D possibly matching TRBD2 (5 bases). Looked up from germline, CDR1 is SGDLS and CDR2 is YYNGEE. V lost 2 bases and J 4 bases, leaving 13 bases between the germline ends. The CDR3 is 14 amino acids. CDR3: CASSVCVGDYEQYF. CDR3 nucleotides: TGTGCCAGCAGCGTCTGTGTGGGAGATTACGAGCAGTACTTC.